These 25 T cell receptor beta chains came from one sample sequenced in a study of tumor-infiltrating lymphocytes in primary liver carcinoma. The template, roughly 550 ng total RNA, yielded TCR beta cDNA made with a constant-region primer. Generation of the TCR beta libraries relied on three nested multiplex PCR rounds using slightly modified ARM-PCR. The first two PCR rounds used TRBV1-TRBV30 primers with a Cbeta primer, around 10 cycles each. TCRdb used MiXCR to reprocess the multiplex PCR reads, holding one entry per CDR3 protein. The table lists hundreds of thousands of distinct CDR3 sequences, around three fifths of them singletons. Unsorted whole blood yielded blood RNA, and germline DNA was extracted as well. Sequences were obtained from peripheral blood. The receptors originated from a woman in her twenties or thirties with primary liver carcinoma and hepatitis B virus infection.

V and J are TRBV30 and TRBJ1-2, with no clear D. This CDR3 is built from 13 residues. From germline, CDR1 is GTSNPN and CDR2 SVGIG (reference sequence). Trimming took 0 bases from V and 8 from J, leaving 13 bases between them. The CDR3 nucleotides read TGTGCCTGGAGTGTAACGGACGCTGGAGGCTACACCTTC. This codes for CAWSVTDAGGYTF.

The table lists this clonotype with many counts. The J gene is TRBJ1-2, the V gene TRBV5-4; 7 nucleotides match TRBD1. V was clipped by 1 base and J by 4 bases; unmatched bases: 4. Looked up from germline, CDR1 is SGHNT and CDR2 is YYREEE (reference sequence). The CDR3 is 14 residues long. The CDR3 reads CASSLQGQVYGYTF. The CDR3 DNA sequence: TGTGCCAGCAGCTTGCAAGGACAGGTCTATGGCTACACCTTC. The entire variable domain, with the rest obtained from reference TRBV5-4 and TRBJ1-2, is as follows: ETGVTQSPTHLIKTRGQQVTLRCSSQSGHNTVSWYQQALGQGPQFIFQYYREEENGRGNFPPRFSGLQFPNYSSELNVNALELDDSALYLCASSLQGQVYGYTFGSGTRLTVV.

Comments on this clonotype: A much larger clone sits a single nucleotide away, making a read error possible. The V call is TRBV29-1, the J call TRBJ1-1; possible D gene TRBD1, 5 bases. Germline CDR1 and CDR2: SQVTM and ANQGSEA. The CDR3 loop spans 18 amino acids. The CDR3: CSVEWGKGRKLMKTEAFF. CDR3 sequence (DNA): TGCAGCGTTGAATGGGGGAAGGGAAGGAAATTAATGAAAACTGAAGCTTTCTTT.

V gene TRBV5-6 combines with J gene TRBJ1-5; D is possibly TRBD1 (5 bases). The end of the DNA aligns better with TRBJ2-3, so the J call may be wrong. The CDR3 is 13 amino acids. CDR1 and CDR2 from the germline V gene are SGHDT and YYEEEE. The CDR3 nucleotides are TGTGCCAGCAGCAGGGGAACTCATCAGCCCCAGTATTTT. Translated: CASSRGTHQPQYF.

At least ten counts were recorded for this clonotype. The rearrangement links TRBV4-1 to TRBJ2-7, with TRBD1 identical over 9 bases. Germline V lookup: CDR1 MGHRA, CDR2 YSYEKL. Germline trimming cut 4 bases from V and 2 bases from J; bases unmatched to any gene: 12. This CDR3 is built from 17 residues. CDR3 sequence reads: CASSLASDRGSAYEQYF. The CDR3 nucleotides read TGCGCCAGCAGCCTAGCCTCAGACAGGGGGTCAGCCTACGAGCAGTACTTC.

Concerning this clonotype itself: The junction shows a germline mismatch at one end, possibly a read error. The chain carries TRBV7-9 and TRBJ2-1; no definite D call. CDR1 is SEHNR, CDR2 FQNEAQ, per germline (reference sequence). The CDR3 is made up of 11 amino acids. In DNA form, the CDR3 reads TGCGCCAGCAGCCCCCCCGGTGAGCACTTCTTC. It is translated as CASSPPGEHFF.

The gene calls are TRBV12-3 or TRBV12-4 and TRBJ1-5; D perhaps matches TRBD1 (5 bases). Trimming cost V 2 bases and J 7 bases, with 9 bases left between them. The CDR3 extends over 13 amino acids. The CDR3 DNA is TGTGCCAGCAGTTTAAGGGGATGGCAGCCCCAGCATTTT. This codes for CASSLRGWQPQHF.

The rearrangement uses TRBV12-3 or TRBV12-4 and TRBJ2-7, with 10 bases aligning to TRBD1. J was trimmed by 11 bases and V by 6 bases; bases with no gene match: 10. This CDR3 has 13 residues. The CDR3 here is CASSPGRDRGKYF. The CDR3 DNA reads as TGTGCCAGCAGCCCTGGCAGGGACAGGGGCAAGTACTTC.

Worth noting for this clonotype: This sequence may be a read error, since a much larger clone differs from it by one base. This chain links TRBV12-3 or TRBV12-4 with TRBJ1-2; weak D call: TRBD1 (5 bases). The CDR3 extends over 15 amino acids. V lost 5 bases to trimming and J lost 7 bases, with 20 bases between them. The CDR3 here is CASSPGDRGSCGYTF. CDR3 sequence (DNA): TGTGCCAGCAGTCCCGGGGATCGGGGCTCCTGTGGCTACACCTTC.

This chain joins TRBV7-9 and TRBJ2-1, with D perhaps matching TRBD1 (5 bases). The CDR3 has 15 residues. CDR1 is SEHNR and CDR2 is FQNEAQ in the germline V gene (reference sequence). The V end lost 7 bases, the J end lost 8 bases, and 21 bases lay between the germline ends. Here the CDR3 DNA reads TGTGCCAGCACCTCCTTGGGGCGAATAGACGATGAGCAGTTCTTC. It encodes CASTSLGRIDDEQFF.

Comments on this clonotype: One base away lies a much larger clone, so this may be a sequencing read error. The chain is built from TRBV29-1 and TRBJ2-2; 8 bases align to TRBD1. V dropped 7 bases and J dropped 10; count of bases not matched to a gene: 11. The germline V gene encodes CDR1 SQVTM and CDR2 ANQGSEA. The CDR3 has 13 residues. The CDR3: CSARQGRHVELFF. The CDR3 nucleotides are TGCAGCGCCCGACAGGGGCGGCACGTGGAGCTGTTTTTT.

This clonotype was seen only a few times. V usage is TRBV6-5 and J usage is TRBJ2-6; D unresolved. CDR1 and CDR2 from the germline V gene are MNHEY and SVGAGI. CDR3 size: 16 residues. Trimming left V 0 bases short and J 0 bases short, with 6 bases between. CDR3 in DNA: TGTGCCAGCAGTTACTCGATAAGCTCTGGGGCCAACGTCCTGACTTTC. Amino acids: CASSYSISSGANVLTF.

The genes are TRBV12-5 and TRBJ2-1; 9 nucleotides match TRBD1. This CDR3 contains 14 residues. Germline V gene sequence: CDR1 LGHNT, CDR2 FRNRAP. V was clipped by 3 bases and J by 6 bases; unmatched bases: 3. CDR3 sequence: CASGFGTGSNEQFF. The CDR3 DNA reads TGTGCTAGTGGTTTCGGGACAGGGAGCAATGAGCAGTTCTTC.

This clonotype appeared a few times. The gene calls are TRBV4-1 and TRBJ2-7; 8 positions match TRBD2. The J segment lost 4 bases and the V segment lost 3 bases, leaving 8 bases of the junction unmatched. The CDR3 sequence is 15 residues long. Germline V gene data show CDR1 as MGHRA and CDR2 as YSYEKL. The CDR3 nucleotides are TGCGCCAGCAGCCAGACCGGGACTAGTATTTACGAGCAGTACTTC. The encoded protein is CASSQTGTSIYEQYF.

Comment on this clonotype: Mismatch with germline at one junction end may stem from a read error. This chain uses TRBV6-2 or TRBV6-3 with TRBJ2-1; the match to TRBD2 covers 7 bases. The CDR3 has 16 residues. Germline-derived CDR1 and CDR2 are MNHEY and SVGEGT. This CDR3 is CTSRPPGSGGHNEQFF. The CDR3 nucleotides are TGTACCAGCAGACCCCCCGGGTCGGGGGGACACAATGAGCAGTTCTTC.

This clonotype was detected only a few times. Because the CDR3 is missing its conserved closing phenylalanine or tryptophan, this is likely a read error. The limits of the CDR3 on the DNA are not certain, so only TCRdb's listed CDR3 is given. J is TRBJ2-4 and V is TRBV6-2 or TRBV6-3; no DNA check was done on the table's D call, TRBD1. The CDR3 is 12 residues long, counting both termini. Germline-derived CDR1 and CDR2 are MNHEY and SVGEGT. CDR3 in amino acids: CASNDPGTVPHL.

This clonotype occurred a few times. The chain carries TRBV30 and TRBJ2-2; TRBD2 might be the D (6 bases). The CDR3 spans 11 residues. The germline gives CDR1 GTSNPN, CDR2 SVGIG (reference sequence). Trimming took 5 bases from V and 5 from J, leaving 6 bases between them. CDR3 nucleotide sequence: TGTGCCTGGGGGGGGACCGGGGAGCTGTTTTTT. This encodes CAWGGTGELFF.

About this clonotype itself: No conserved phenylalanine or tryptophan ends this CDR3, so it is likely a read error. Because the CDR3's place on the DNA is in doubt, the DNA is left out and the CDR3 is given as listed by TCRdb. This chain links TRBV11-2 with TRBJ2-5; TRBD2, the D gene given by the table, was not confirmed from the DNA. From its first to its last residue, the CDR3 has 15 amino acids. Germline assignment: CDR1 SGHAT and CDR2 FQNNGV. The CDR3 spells CASSVTSGRGETQYL.

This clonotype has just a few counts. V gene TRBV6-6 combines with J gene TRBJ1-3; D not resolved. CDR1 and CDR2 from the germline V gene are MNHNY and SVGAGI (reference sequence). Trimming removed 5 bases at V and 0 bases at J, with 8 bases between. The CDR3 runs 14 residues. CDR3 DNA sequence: TGTGCCAGCAGTACCATGGCCTCTGGAAACACCATATATTTT. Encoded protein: CASSTMASGNTIYF.

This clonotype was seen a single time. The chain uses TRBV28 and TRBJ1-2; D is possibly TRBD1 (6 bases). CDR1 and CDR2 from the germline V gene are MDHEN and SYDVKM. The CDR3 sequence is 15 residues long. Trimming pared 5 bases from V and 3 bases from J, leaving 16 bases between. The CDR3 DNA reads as TGTGCCAGCAGTCCCGCCGACAGGTCTTACTATGGCTACACCTTC. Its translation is CASSPADRSYYGYTF.

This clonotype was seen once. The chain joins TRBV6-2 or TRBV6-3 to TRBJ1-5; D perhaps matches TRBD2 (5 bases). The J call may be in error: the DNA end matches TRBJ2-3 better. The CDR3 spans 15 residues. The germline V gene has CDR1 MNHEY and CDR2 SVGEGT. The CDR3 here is CASSYPRDNNRPQYF. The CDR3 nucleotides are TGTGCCAGCAGTTACCCCCGGGATAACAATCGGCCCCAGTATTTT.

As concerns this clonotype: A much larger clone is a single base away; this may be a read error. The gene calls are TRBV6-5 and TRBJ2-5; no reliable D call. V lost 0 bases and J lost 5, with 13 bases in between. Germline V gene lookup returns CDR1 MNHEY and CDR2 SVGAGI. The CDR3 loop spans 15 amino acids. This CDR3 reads CASSYSNSRNETQYF. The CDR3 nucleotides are TGTGCCAGCAGTTACTCGAACAGTCGAAATGAGACCCAGTACTTC.

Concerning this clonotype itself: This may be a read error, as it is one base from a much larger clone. DNA of the CDR3: TGCAGCTGTTGGGAAAACTCCTACGAGCAGTACTTC. It codes for CSCWENSYEQYF. V is TRBV29-1 and J is TRBJ2-7; the D is unclear. V shed 8 bases and J shed 0 bases, with 11 bases lying between them. CDR1 SQVTM and CDR2 ANQGSEA come from the germline V gene. This CDR3 is 12 amino acids long.

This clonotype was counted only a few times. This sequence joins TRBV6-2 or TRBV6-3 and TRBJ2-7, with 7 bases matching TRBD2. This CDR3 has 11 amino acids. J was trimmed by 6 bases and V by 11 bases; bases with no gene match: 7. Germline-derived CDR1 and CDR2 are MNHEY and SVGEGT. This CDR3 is CACSRTSEQYF. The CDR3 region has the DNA TGTGCCTGCTCCCGGACTAGCGAGCAGTACTTC.

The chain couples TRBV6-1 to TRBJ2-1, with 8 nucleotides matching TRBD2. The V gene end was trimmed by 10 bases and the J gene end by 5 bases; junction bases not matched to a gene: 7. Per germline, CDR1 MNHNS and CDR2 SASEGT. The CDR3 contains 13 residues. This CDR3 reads CATWGLGNNEQFF. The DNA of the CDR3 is TGTGCCACTTGGGGACTAGGGAACAATGAGCAGTTCTTC.